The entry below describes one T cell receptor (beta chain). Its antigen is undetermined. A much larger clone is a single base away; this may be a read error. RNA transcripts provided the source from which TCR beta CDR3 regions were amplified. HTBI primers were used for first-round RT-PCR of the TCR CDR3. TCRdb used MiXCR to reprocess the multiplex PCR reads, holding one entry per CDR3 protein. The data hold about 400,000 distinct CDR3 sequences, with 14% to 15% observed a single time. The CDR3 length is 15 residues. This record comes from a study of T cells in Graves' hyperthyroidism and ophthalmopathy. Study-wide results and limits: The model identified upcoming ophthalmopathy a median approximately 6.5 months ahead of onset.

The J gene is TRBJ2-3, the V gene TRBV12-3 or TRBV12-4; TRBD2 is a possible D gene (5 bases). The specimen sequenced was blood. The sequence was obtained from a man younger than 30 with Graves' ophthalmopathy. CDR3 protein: CGSSLNHNPSDTQYF. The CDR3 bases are TGTGGCAGCAGTTTGAACCACAACCCTAGCGATACGCAGTATTTT.